Below are 21 T cell receptor beta chains sequenced from a single sample in a study of blood T cell repertoires in COVID-19. The protocol was immunoSEQ multiplex PCR, while the TCRdb copy is restricted to in-frame clones and leaves out a portion. The sample carries about 120,000 clones, approximately 85% recorded once. Sample: peripheral blood. Every receptor here comes from a man aged 25-45 years with COVID-19, enrolled during active disease.

The CDR3 nucleotides read TGTGCCAGCTCACCTAGGCAGGCTAGCGGCTACAATGAGCAGTTCTTC. Protein product: CASSPRQASGYNEQFF. V is TRBV18 and J is TRBJ2-1, with 7 bases identical to TRBD2. Germline V gene sequence: CDR1 KGHSH, CDR2 LQKENI. This CDR3 is 16 amino acids long. Trimming at V came to 3 bases and at J to 3 bases, leaving 8 bases not matched to a gene.

The chain links TRBV28 to TRBJ2-1, with no clear D. CDR3 length: 18 amino acids. V lost 3 bases to trimming and J lost 0 bases, with 18 bases between them. Germline V gives CDR1 MDHEN, CDR2 SYDVKM. CDR3 bases: TGTGCCAGCAGTTTGTTATCTTTGAGGAAAAGCTCCTACAATGAGCAGTTCTTC. Protein product: CASSLLSLRKSSYNEQFF.

The J gene is TRBJ1-3, the V gene TRBV18, with 10 nucleotides matching TRBD1. The J segment lost 1 base and the V segment lost 3 bases, leaving 9 bases of the junction unmatched. The CDR3 consists of 18 residues. Per the germline V gene, CDR1 is KGHSH and CDR2 is LQKENI. The CDR3 nucleotides are TGTGCCAGCTCACCCACCGCTGGACAGGGGGTATCTGGAAACACCATATATTTT. It specifies CASSPTAGQGVSGNTIYF.

The J gene is TRBJ1-2, the V gene TRBV27; the match to TRBD1 covers 9 bases. This CDR3 comprises 16 residues. J was trimmed by 6 bases and V by 5 bases; bases with no gene match: 13. Per germline, CDR1 MNHEY and CDR2 SMNVEV (reference sequence). CDR3 sequence (DNA): TGTGCCAGCAGTCCTCGAGGGACAGGGTATTTCGATGGCTACACCTTC. It yields the protein CASSPRGTGYFDGYTF.

In its sample, this clone was seen a few times. For the CDR3, the DNA is TGCGCCAGCAGGCCGCGGGGGGCGGAGGAAAAACTGTTTTTT. Protein sequence: CASRPRGAEEKLFF. V usage is TRBV5-1 and J usage is TRBJ1-4, with a possible D match to TRBD1 (6 bases). Germline V gene data show CDR1 as SGHRS and CDR2 as YFSETQ. The V and J ends lost 5 bases and 8 bases respectively, with 16 bases between them. CDR3 length: 14 amino acids.

The chain carries TRBV7-3 and TRBJ2-7, with a possible D match to TRBD2 (6 bases). CDR1 and CDR2 (germline): SGHTA, FQGTGA. The V end was cut by 4 bases, the J end by 5 bases, with 15 bases between. This CDR3 region has 14 residues. The CDR3 loop reads CASSSPRGYDEQYF. As DNA, the CDR3 is TGTGCCAGCAGCTCCCCGCGGGGCTATGACGAGCAGTACTTC.

The gene calls are TRBV9 and TRBJ1-3; D is undetermined. Germline assignment: CDR1 SGDLS and CDR2 YYNGEE. The CDR3 length is 14 residues. V lost 4 bases, J lost 4 bases, and 12 bases lay in between. In DNA, the CDR3 is TGTGCCAGCAGCCCCGGAGGGATCGGAAACACCATATATTTT. Translated, it gives CASSPGGIGNTIYF.

The genes are TRBV24-1 and TRBJ2-5; TRBD1 aligns across 7 bases. This CDR3 has 14 residues. In germline, CDR1 is KGHDR, CDR2 SFDVKD. V shed 7 bases, J shed 2 bases, and the junction held 6 bases outside the gene matches. The CDR3 DNA reads TGTGCCACCAGCCTAGGGGGACAGCAAGAGACCCAGTACTTC. The encoded protein is CATSLGGQQETQYF.

The chain has TRBV6-2 or TRBV6-3 and TRBJ2-3; 11 nucleotides align to TRBD2. J lost 1 base, V lost 4 bases, and 7 bases had no gene match. CDR1 is MNHEY, CDR2 SVGEGT, per germline. This CDR3 region has 17 residues. The CDR3 region has the DNA TGTGCCAGCAGTTCCCGACTAGCGGGGCACCGCACAGATACGCAGTATTTT. This codes for CASSSRLAGHRTDTQYF.

The chain couples TRBV6-2 or TRBV6-3 to TRBJ1-5; possible D gene TRBD1, 6 bases. Germline V gives CDR1 MNHEY, CDR2 SVGEGT. The CDR3 covers 15 residues. The V gene lost 6 bases and the J gene lost 0 bases, with 12 bases spanning the gap. CDR3 bases: TGTGCCAGCAGCCCTACAGGGAGTAGCAATCAGCCCCAGCATTTT. Translating gives CASSPTGSSNQPQHF.

This chain uses TRBV5-1 with TRBJ2-7, with 7 bases lining up with TRBD1. Germline CDR1 reads SGHRS; CDR2 reads YFSETQ. There are 13 residues in the CDR3. Trimming took 6 bases from V and 3 from J; bases not matched to a gene: 6. The CDR3 loop reads CASKGDSHYEQYF. DNA for the CDR3: TGCGCCAGCAAGGGGGACAGCCACTACGAGCAGTACTTC.

This clone appeared a single time. This rearrangement joins TRBV9 to TRBJ1-1, with 8 nucleotides matching TRBD1. This CDR3 has 13 amino acids. The J segment lost 4 bases and the V segment lost 3 bases, leaving 2 bases of the junction unmatched. In germline, CDR1 is SGDLS, CDR2 YYNGEE. This CDR3 reads CASSGDRTTEAFF. The DNA of the CDR3 is TGTGCCAGCAGCGGGGACAGGACCACTGAAGCTTTCTTT. The full variable domain, its missing parts supplied by reference TRBV9 and TRBJ1-1, is DSGVTQTPKHLITATGQRVTLRCSPRSGDLSVYWYQQSLDQGLQFLIQYYNGEERAKGNILERFSAQQFPDLHSELNLSSLELGDSALYFCASSGDRTTEAFFGQGTRLTVV.

The chain is built from TRBV6-5 and TRBJ1-5; perhaps TRBD1 as D (5 bases). Germline V lookup: CDR1 MNHEY, CDR2 SVGAGI. Between the trimmed V and J ends, which lost 5 bases and 4 bases, there was a span of 15 bases. The length of the CDR3 is 15 residues. CDR3 in DNA: TGTGCCAGCAGTCCGACAGCCACCAGGAATCAGCCCCAGCATTTT. It is translated as CASSPTATRNQPQHF.

This chain joins TRBV7-2 and TRBJ1-1; tentative D call: TRBD1 (6 bases). CDR1 SGHTA and CDR2 FQGNSA come from the germline V gene. V was pared by 9 bases and J by 4 bases, with 15 bases between. CDR3 size: 13 residues. The CDR3 DNA sequence: TGTGCCAGTTCCAGGGGAGCGGCCACTGAAGCTTTCTTT. This gives the protein CASSRGAATEAFF.

The chain links TRBV3-1 (or the pseudogene TRBV3-2) to TRBJ2-1; TRBD2 matches 9 bases. The CDR3 spans 13 residues. V trimming: 4 bases; J trimming: 6 bases; junction bases outside the gene matches: 1. Germline V lookup: CDR1 LGHDT, CDR2 YNNKEL (reference sequence). The DNA for the CDR3 is TGTGCCAGCAGCCGAGCGGGGGGCAATGAGCAGTTCTTC. Translated, it gives CASSRAGGNEQFF.

This sequence joins TRBV11-3 and TRBJ2-3; 9 bases are a match to TRBD1. The CDR3 spans 16 residues. CDR1 and CDR2 from the germline V gene are SGHNT and YENEEA. The V gene end was trimmed by 3 bases and the J gene end by 3 bases; junction bases not matched to a gene: 7. This CDR3 reads CASSFVGTGITDTQYF. The CDR3 DNA reads as TGTGCCAGCAGCTTTGTCGGGACAGGGATAACAGATACGCAGTATTTT.

This clone occurred a few times. This chain uses TRBV4-1 with TRBJ1-1; possible D gene TRBD1, 6 bases. The CDR3 is 16 residues long. V was trimmed by 3 bases and J by 4 bases, leaving 18 bases between them. Germline V gene lookup returns CDR1 MGHRA and CDR2 YSYEKL. This CDR3 reads CASSQPGTHGLTEAFF. The CDR3 DNA reads TGCGCCAGCAGCCAGCCCGGGACACATGGTCTCACTGAAGCTTTCTTT.

The V gene is TRBV6-6, the J gene TRBJ1-5; D not certain. There are 15 residues in the CDR3. The ends were cut back, 0 bases at V and 4 bases at J, with 10 bases in the middle. CDR1 and CDR2 (germline): MNHNY, SVGAGI (reference sequence). The CDR3 is CASSYSIEGNQPQHF. In DNA, the CDR3 is TGTGCCAGCAGTTACTCGATAGAGGGTAATCAGCCCCAGCATTTT.

This clone appeared a single time. The sample carries other DNA sequences with the same CDR3. The chain joins TRBV6-6 to TRBJ1-3; TRBD1 matches at 8 bases. The CDR3 spans 15 residues. Germline V gene sequence: CDR1 MNHNY, CDR2 SVGAGI (reference sequence). The V gene end was trimmed by 5 bases and the J gene end by 4 bases; junction bases not matched to a gene: 7. The CDR3 sequence is CASSLQGARGNTIYF. The CDR3 DNA follows: TGTGCCAGCAGTCTCCAGGGGGCGCGCGGAAACACCATATATTTT.

The rearrangement links TRBV5-1 to TRBJ2-4; D might be TRBD1 (7 bases). The length of the CDR3 is 16 residues. The germline V and J ends were trimmed by 1 base and 0 bases, with 11 bases remaining between them. Germline lookup yields CDR1 SGHRS and CDR2 YFSETQ. This chain's CDR3 is CASSLQGGLAKNIQYF. CDR3 in DNA: TGCGCCAGCAGCTTGCAGGGGGGTTTAGCCAAAAACATTCAGTACTTC.

CDR3 amino acids: CASSLDGWGQASYEQYF. The CDR3 DNA follows: TGTGCCAGCAGCCTCGACGGCTGGGGACAGGCATCCTACGAGCAGTACTTC. V gene TRBV11-2 combines with J gene TRBJ2-7, with 8 bases identical to TRBD1. The CDR3 is 17 amino acids. The junction had 13 bases not matched to a gene; V was cut back by 5 bases and J by 1 base. Germline CDR1 SGHAT, CDR2 FQNNGV. The full variable domain, with the rest looked up from reference TRBV11-2 and TRBJ2-7, is EAGVAQSPRYKIIEKRQSVAFWCNPISGHATLYWYQQILGQGPKLLIQFQNNGVVDDSQLPKDRFSAERLKGVDSTLKIQPAKLEDSAVYLCASSLDGWGQASYEQYFGPGTRLTVT.